The 17 T cell receptor beta chains below come from one sample, sequenced in a study of CD8 T cells in ankylosing spondylitis. Regarding the study as a whole: Blood from ankylosing spondylitis patients appeared to carry a characteristic eight-variant TCR beta motif.

TCRdb reprocessed the 5' RACE reads with MiXCR, giving one entry per CDR3 protein. The profile shows 450,000 to 550,000 distinct CDR3 sequences, about 5.4% of them singletons. Which antigens these TCRs recognize remains unknown. What was sequenced was blood, either unsorted or a sorted T cell fraction (not recorded which). Receptors were obtained from a male donor with ankylosing spondylitis.

In its sample, this clonotype was seen a few times. The V call is TRBV7-2, the J call TRBJ2-7; no clear D. Trimming took 5 bases from V and 7 from J, leaving 12 bases between them. CDR1 SGHTA and CDR2 FQGNSA come from the germline V gene. The CDR3 has 12 amino acids. The CDR3 sequence is CASSPLMREQYF. CDR3 coding DNA: TGTGCCAGCAGCCCTCTCATGAGGGAGCAGTACTTC.

At least ten counts were recorded for this clonotype. V and J are TRBV10-2 and TRBJ2-5; D possibly matches TRBD1 or TRBD2 (6 bases each). The germline CDR1 and CDR2 sequences are WSHSY and SAAADI. The CDR3 is made up of 14 amino acids. V was cut by 4 bases and J by 5 bases, with 14 bases left in between. CDR3 bases: TGCGCCAGCAGTGTCAGTATAGGGGGGGAGACCCAGTACTTC. This encodes CASSVSIGGETQYF.

The chain combines TRBV20-1 with TRBJ2-5, with D possibly TRBD1 on 7 matching bases. CDR1 is DFQATT and CDR2 is SNEGSKA in the germline V gene (reference sequence). V gave up 7 bases and J gave up 2 bases, with 20 bases separating them. This CDR3 is built from 15 residues. CDR3 bases: TGCAGTGTCAGGGGCCAGGGGGGTTATCAAGAGACCCAGTACTTC. Translation gives CSVRGQGGYQETQYF.

The rearrangement links TRBV28 to TRBJ2-7, with TRBD2 as a possible D gene (5 bases). CDR1 MDHEN and CDR2 SYDVKM come from the germline V gene. V lost 5 bases and J lost 9, with 20 bases in between. The CDR3 runs 14 residues. The CDR3 DNA is TGTGCCAGCAGTCCCCCGTACCGGGCCGGAGGGCAGTACTTC. It is translated as CASSPPYRAGGQYF.

The gene calls are TRBV5-1 and TRBJ2-7, with D tentatively TRBD1 (6 bases). Per the germline V gene, CDR1 is SGHRS and CDR2 is YFSETQ. This CDR3 contains 14 residues. Trimming removed 3 bases at V and 3 bases at J, with 13 bases between. The DNA for the CDR3 is TGCGCCAGCAGCTCCCCGGGACAATACTACGAGCAGTACTTC. Its translation is CASSSPGQYYEQYF.

This clonotype has at least ten counts. V gene TRBV9 combines with J gene TRBJ2-2; D is unclear. CDR1 SGDLS and CDR2 YYNGEE come from the germline V gene. The CDR3 extends over 12 amino acids. V was pared by 7 bases and J by 4 bases, with 8 bases between. DNA of the CDR3: TGTGCCAGCGCCCCCCGCACCGGGGAGCTGTTTTTT. As protein: CASAPRTGELFF.

The table lists this clonotype with a few counts. V is TRBV5-1 and J is TRBJ1-1, with D possibly being TRBD1 (6 bases). This CDR3 has 15 residues. Per the germline V gene, CDR1 is SGHRS and CDR2 is YFSETQ. V lost 1 base to trimming and J lost 0 bases, with 10 bases between them. The CDR3 protein is CASSLQGPMNTEAFF. In nucleotides, the CDR3 is TGCGCCAGCAGCTTGCAGGGGCCGATGAACACTGAAGCTTTCTTT.

This clonotype was counted at least ten times. The chain's CDR3 is CASSPTGGRSYGYTF. The CDR3 region has the DNA TGTGCCAGCAGCCCTACAGGGGGCAGGAGCTATGGCTACACCTTC. J is TRBJ1-2 and V is TRBV7-9, with 9 bases fitting TRBD1. Germline V gene lookup returns CDR1 SEHNR and CDR2 FQNEAQ (reference sequence). The CDR3 loop spans 15 amino acids. V shed 5 bases and J 4 bases; nucleotides not matched to a gene: 8.

This clonotype was seen at least ten times. The CDR3 nucleotides are TGTGCCAGCAGCTTCGGGACACCTAATCAGCCCCAGCATTTT. Its protein is CASSFGTPNQPQHF. The chain carries TRBV7-8 and TRBJ1-5; D possibly corresponds to TRBD1 (6 bases). Germline CDR1 is SGHVS and CDR2 is FQNEAQ. The germline V and J ends were trimmed by 3 bases and 4 bases, with 10 bases remaining between them. This CDR3 has 14 residues.

Many counts were recorded for this clonotype. CDR3 residues: CSASGTTFYEQYF. CDR3 DNA sequence: TGCAGTGCCTCCGGGACTACCTTCTACGAGCAGTACTTC. The rearrangement links TRBV20-1 to TRBJ2-7; 7 bases are shared with TRBD2. CDR1 is DFQATT and CDR2 is SNEGSKA in the germline V gene (reference sequence). The length of the CDR3 is 13 residues. The J segment lost 3 bases and the V segment lost 6 bases, leaving 8 bases of the junction unmatched.

This clonotype was seen many times. V is TRBV10-3 and J is TRBJ2-3; weak D call: TRBD1 (6 bases). The CDR3 contains 15 residues. V was pared by 1 base and J by 2 bases, with 10 bases between. The germline gives CDR1 ENHRY, CDR2 SYGVKD. The CDR3 sequence is CAISEFGGFTDTQYF. The CDR3, as DNA: TGTGCCATCAGTGAGTTTGGGGGCTTCACAGATACGCAGTATTTT.

The table lists this clonotype with many counts. The chain carries TRBV6-1 and TRBJ2-2, with D possibly TRBD1 on 6 matching bases. Trimming took off 6 bases at V and 2 bases at J, with 13 bases between the two ends. The CDR3 sequence is 15 residues long. Germline CDR1 and CDR2: MNHNS and SASEGT. CDR3: CASRLKGHNTGELFF. The CDR3 region has the DNA TGTGCCAGCAGGCTGAAGGGACATAACACCGGGGAGCTGTTTTTT.

This clonotype occurred many times. The genes are TRBV12-3 or TRBV12-4 and TRBJ2-5; 10 positions agree with TRBD1. V dropped 10 bases and J dropped 5; count of bases not matched to a gene: 10. The CDR3 spans 14 residues. The CDR3 protein is CATRGQGRGETQYF. CDR3 nucleotides: TGTGCCACCCGGGGACAGGGGAGGGGGGAGACCCAGTACTTC.

This clonotype has a count of ten or more. The chain uses TRBV6-2 or TRBV6-3 and TRBJ1-5, with 9 bases aligning to TRBD1. V was clipped by 2 bases and J by 4 bases; unmatched bases: 6. Germline assignment: CDR1 MNHEY and CDR2 SVGEGT. This CDR3 is built from 16 residues. CDR3 in DNA: TGTGCCAGCAGTTACCTGAGGACAGGGGCAAATCAGCCCCAGCATTTT. Translating gives CASSYLRTGANQPQHF.

This clonotype was found many times. The chain has TRBV6-6 and TRBJ2-3; 8 bases are a match to TRBD1. Germline V lookup: CDR1 MNHNY, CDR2 SVGAGI (reference sequence). V lost 5 bases to trimming and J lost 4 bases; unmatched junction nucleotides: 2. This CDR3 is 13 amino acids long. The CDR3 spells CASSQGASDTQYF. CDR3 DNA sequence: TGTGCCAGCAGTCAGGGGGCTTCAGATACGCAGTATTTT.

This clonotype was picked up many times. This chain connects TRBV7-3 to TRBJ1-5; no firm D call. Trimming took 5 bases from V and 3 from J, leaving 14 bases between them. The CDR3 extends over 15 amino acids. The germline CDR1 and CDR2 sequences are SGHTA and FQGTGA. DNA for the CDR3: TGTGCCAGCAGCAACGAGCTGACCCCCAATCAGCCCCAGCATTTT. Protein sequence: CASSNELTPNQPQHF.

This clonotype was counted many times. The DNA of the CDR3 is TGTGCCAGCAGCGCGACTAGCCGAAAGACGAACATTCAGTACTTC. Amino acid sequence: CASSATSRKTNIQYF. The chain links TRBV9 to TRBJ2-4, with 7 bases lining up with TRBD2. Trimming took 3 bases from V and 7 from J; bases not matched to a gene: 10. The germline V gene has CDR1 SGDLS and CDR2 YYNGEE. The CDR3 spans 15 residues.